This T cell receptor (beta chain) was recorded in a study of T-cell reconstitution after alpha-beta-depleted transplantation in children. This clonotype appeared a few times. Its cognate antigen is unknown. Findings and limits, study-wide: At around two months after transplant, the alpha-beta T cells were reportedly derived from several hundred expanded clones that came from non-depleted graft cells.

TCRbeta library preparation incorporated unique molecular identifiers. TCRdb re-analysed the PCR reads in MiXCR, keeping a single row per CDR3 protein. The sample has 130,000 or so distinct CDR3 sequences, roughly 9% seen once; the top ten hold 24%. This CDR3 contains 13 residues. Germline CDR1 GTSNPN, CDR2 SVGIG (reference sequence). Between the trimmed V and J ends, which lost 1 base and 0 bases, there was a span of 7 bases. This specimen was PBMCs, mostly from graft donor cells, taken 180 days after TCRalphabeta/CD19-depleted stem cell transplant. The gene calls are TRBV30 and TRBJ2-7; unclear D gene. The receptor's source is a girl under three years old who had a stem cell transplant for combined immunodeficiency, so the T cells may come from the graft donor. CDR3 in DNA: TGTGCCTGGAGTGCGGGTTTCTCCTACGAGCAGTACTTC. Protein sequence: CAWSAGFSYEQYF.